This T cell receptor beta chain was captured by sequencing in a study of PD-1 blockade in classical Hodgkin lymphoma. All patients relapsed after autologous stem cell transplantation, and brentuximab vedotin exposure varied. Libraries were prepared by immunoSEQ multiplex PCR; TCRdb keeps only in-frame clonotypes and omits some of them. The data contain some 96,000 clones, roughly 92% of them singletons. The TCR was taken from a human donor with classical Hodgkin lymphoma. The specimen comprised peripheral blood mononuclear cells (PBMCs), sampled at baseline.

CDR3 nucleotide sequence: TGTGCCAGCAGCTTGGAGACCTACGAGCAGTACTTC. It specifies CASSLETYEQYF. This chain joins TRBV5-4 and TRBJ2-7, with D unresolved. CDR1 is SGHNT and CDR2 is YYREEE in the germline V gene (reference sequence). V dropped 0 bases and J dropped 2 bases, with 3 bases sitting between them. The CDR3 is made up of 12 amino acids.